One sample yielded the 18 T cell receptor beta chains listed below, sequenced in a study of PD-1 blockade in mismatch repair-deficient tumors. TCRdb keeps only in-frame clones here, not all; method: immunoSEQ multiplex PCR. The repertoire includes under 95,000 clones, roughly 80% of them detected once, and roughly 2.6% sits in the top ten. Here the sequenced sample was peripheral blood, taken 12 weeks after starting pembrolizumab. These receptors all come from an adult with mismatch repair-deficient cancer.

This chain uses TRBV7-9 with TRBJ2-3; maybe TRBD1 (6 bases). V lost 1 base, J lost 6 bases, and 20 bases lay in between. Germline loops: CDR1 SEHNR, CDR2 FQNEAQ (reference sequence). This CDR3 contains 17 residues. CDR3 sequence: CASSLVAGQTSFDTQYF. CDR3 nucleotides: TGTGCCAGCAGCTTAGTTGCAGGACAGACATCGTTTGATACGCAGTATTTT. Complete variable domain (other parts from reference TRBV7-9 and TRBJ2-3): DTGVSQNPRHKITKRGQNVTFRCDPISEHNRLYWYRQTLGQGPEFLTYFQNEAQLEKSRLLSDRFSAERPKGSFSTLEIQRTEQGDSAMYLCASSLVAGQTSFDTQYFGPGTRLTVL.

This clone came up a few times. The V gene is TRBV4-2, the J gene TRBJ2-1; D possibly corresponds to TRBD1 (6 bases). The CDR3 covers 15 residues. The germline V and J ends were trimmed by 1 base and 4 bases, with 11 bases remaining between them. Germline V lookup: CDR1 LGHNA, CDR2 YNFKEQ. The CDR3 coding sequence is TGTGCCAGCAGCCAAGTCCAGGGGACGTACAATGAGCAGTTCTTC. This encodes CASSQVQGTYNEQFF.

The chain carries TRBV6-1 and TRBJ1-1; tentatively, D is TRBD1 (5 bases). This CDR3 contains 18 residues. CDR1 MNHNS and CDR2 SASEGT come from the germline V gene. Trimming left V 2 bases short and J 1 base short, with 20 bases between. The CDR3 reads CASSEKGTGWGSNTEAFF. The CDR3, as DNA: TGTGCCAGCAGTGAAAAAGGGACCGGCTGGGGCTCGAACACTGAAGCTTTCTTT.

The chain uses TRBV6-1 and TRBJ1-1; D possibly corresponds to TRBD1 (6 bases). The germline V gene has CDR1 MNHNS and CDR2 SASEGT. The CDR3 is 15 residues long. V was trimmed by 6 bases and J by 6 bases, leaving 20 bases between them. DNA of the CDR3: TGTGCCAGCAGACAGGGTGATATTGGCGGCGCTGAAGCTTTCTTT. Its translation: CASRQGDIGGAEAFF.

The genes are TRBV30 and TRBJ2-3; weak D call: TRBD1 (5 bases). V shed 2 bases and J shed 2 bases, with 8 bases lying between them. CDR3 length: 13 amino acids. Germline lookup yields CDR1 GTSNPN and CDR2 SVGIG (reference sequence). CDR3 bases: TGTGCCTGGAGTCGCAGGGCCACAGATACGCAGTATTTT. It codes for CAWSRRATDTQYF.

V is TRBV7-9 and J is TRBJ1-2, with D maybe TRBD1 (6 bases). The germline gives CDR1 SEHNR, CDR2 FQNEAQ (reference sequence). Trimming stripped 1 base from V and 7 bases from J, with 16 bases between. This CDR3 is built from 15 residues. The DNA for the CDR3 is TGTGCCAGCAGCTTAGGAGAGGAACAGGGCGGTGGCTACACCTTC. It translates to CASSLGEEQGGGYTF.

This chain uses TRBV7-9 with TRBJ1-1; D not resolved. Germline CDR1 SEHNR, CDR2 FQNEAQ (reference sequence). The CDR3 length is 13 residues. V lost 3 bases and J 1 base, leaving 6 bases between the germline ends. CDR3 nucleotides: TGTGCCAGCAGCTTGTACGAGAACACTGAAGCTTTCTTT. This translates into CASSLYENTEAFF.

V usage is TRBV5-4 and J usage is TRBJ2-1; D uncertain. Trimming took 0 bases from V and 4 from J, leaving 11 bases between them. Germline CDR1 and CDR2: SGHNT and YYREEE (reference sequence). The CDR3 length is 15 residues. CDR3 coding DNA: TGTGCCAGCAGCTTGGAAGCGTACAGATACAATGAGCAGTTCTTC. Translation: CASSLEAYRYNEQFF.

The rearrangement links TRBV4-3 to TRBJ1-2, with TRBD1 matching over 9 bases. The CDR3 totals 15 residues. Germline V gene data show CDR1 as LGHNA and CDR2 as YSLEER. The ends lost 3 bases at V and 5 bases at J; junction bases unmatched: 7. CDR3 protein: CASSHEVGQGYGYTF. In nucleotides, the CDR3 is TGCGCCAGCAGCCATGAAGTGGGACAGGGTTATGGCTACACCTTC.

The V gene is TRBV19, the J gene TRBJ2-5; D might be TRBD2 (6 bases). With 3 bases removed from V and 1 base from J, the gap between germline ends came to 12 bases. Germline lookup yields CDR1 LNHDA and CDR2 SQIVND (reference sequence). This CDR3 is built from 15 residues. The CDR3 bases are TGTGCCAGTAGTATCCCCGGGAGCCCCCAAGAGACCCAGTACTTC. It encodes CASSIPGSPQETQYF.

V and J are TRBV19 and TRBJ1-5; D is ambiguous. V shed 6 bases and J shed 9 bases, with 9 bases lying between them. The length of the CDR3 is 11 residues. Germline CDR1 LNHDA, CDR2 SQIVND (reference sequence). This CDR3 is CASSDSRPQHF. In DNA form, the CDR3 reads TGTGCCAGTAGCGACTCCAGGCCCCAGCATTTT.

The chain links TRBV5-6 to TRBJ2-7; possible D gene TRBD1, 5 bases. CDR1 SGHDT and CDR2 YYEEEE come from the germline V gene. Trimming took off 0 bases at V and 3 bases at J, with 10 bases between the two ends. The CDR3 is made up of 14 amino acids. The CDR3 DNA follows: TGTGCCAGCAGCTTGGTCAGGGTAGACTACGAGCAGTACTTC. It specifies CASSLVRVDYEQYF.

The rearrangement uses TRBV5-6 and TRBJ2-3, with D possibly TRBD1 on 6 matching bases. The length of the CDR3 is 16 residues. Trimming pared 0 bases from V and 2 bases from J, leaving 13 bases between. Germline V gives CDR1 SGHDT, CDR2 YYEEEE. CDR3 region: CASSLGDTDLTDTQYF. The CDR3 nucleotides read TGTGCCAGCAGCTTGGGGGACACGGATCTCACAGATACGCAGTATTTT.

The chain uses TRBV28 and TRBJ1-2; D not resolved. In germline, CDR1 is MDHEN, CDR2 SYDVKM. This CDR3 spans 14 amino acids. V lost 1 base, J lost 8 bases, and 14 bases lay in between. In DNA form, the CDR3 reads TGTGCCAGCAGTTTATCGGCAGTCCCTAAAGGCTACACCTTC. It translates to CASSLSAVPKGYTF.

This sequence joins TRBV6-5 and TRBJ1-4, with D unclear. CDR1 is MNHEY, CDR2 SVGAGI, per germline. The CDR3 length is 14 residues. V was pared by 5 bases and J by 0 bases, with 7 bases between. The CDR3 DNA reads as TGTGCCAGCAGTCTCTCTGCAACTAATGAAAAACTGTTTTTT. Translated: CASSLSATNEKLFF.

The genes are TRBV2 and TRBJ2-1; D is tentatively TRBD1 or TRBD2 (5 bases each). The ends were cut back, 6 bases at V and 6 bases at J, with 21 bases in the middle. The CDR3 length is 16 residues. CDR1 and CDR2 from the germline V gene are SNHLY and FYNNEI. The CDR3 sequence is CASSASGPLKVNEQFF. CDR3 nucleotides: TGTGCCAGCAGCGCTTCGGGACCCCTAAAGGTCAATGAGCAGTTCTTC.

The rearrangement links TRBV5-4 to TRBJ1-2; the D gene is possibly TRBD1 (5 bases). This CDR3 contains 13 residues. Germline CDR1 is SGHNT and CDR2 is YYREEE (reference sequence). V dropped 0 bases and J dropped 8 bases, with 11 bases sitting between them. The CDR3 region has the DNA TGTGCCAGCAGCTTGGCCGGGGCGGGGGGCTACACCTTC. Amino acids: CASSLAGAGGYTF.

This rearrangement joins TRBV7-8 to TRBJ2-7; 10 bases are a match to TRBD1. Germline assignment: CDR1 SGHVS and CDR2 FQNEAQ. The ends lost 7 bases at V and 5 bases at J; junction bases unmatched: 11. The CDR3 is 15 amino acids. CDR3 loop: CASTGPGQGIHEQYF. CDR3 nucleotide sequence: TGTGCCAGCACAGGACCGGGACAGGGGATTCACGAGCAGTACTTC.